This T cell receptor beta chain was identified in a study of blood T cells in healthy people across ages. At least 5 micrograms of total RNA were extracted per sample. Notes on the study in general: Per million T cells, the diversity of TCR beta decreased roughly linearly as age advanced.

Looked up from germline, CDR1 is KGHDR and CDR2 is SFDVKD. Losses at the gene ends were 3 bases for V and 7 bases for J; bases not matched to a gene: 10. This CDR3 spans 18 amino acids. This clonotype was seen ten or more times. Its matching antigen is unknown. It was with a sample-barcoded 5' primer and a J-beta primer mix that a second PCR of roughly 7 to 12 cycles was run. All samples gave at least 2.5 million CDR3-containing paired-end reads. TCRdb used MiXCR to reprocess the 5' RACE reads, holding one entry per CDR3 protein. This table holds around 900,000 distinct CDR3 sequences, 29% found once. This chain uses TRBV24-1 with TRBJ2-1; the match to TRBD2 covers 14 bases. The receptor comes from a woman of 80 years or more in good health. The sequenced material came from blood. CDR3 bases: TGTGCCACCAGTGATCCAAAGACTAGCGGGGGGGTATCGAATGAGCAGTTCTTC. Translated, it gives CATSDPKTSGGVSNEQFF.